One and the same sample provided the 14 T cell receptor beta chains below, sequenced in a study of T-cell reconstitution after alpha-beta-depleted transplantation in children. Unique molecular identifiers were incorporated into the prepared TCRbeta library. TCRdb recomputed calls from the PCR reads with MiXCR, one row per CDR3 protein. This table has roughly 610,000 distinct CDR3 sequences, about 10% appearing once. Material: PBMCs from the stem cell graft donor, obtained from the stem cell graft. These receptors came from a human donor who donated a stem cell graft to a child with acute myeloid leukemia.

The V and J genes are TRBV7-2 and TRBJ2-7; D is ambiguous. This CDR3 has 14 residues. V was pared by 5 bases and J by 3 bases, with 14 bases between. In germline, CDR1 is SGHTA, CDR2 FQGNSA. The CDR3 DNA reads TGTGCCAGCAGCCCGGACGTAGCTTACTACGAGCAGTACTTC. It yields the protein CASSPDVAYYEQYF.

In its sample, this clonotype was seen a few times. This chain joins TRBV12-3 or TRBV12-4 and TRBJ1-1, with D possibly TRBD1 on 5 matching bases. V lost 2 bases, J lost 5 bases, and 12 bases lay in between. The CDR3 spans 14 residues. The CDR3 DNA reads as TGTGCCAGCAGTTTATATGGGGGTAAGACTGAAGCTTTCTTT. It codes for CASSLYGGKTEAFF.

This clonotype was counted many times. The V gene is TRBV29-1, the J gene TRBJ2-7; TRBD1 matches 9 bases. Germline loops: CDR1 SQVTM, CDR2 ANQGSEA. V shed 7 bases, J shed 5 bases, and the junction held 6 bases outside the gene matches. This CDR3 region has 12 residues. The DNA for the CDR3 is TGCAGCGCGGACAGGGGAAGCGACGAGCAGTACTTC. Protein: CSADRGSDEQYF.

This clonotype was detected ten times or more. The rearrangement joins TRBV29-1 to TRBJ2-1, with D hard to call. Trimming shortened V by 1 base and J by 0 bases, and 10 bases separated the two germline ends. The CDR3 has 15 amino acids. The germline V gene has CDR1 SQVTM and CDR2 ANQGSEA. This CDR3 is CSVEGLPSSYNEQFF. CDR3 in DNA: TGCAGCGTTGAAGGACTGCCTAGCTCCTACAATGAGCAGTTCTTC.

In this sample, this clonotype turned up a few times. This sequence joins TRBV29-1 and TRBJ2-3; D remains unclear. Trimming shortened V by 8 bases and J by 2 bases, and 5 bases separated the two germline ends. The germline V gene encodes CDR1 SQVTM and CDR2 ANQGSEA. The CDR3 totals 10 residues. Here the CDR3 DNA reads TGCAGCACTAACACAGATACGCAGTATTTT. Amino acid sequence: CSTNTDTQYF.

V is TRBV11-2 and J is TRBJ1-2; D is uncertain. The CDR3 length is 12 residues. Per the germline V gene, CDR1 is SGHAT and CDR2 is FQNNGV. V was trimmed by 5 bases and J by 4 bases, leaving 8 bases between them. The CDR3 here is CASSQKSYGYTF. DNA for the CDR3: TGTGCCAGCAGCCAGAAATCCTATGGCTACACCTTC.

This clonotype showed up just a few times. The chain joins TRBV5-5 to TRBJ2-7, with TRBD1 as a possible D gene (5 bases). CDR1 and CDR2 (germline): SGHKS, YYEKEE (reference sequence). Trimming took 6 bases from V and 7 from J, leaving 23 bases between them. The CDR3 runs 15 residues. The DNA for the CDR3 is TGTGCCAGCATCCAACCTGGGGCAGTTCATAGGGAGCAGTACTTC. Its translation is CASIQPGAVHREQYF.

This clonotype has at least ten counts. The chain uses TRBV4-3 and TRBJ1-4, with D perhaps matching TRBD1 (5 bases). V lost 0 bases to trimming and J lost 5 bases, with 10 bases between them. Germline CDR1 LGHNA, CDR2 YSLEER. The CDR3 runs to 15 residues. CDR3 protein: CASSQEGAGNEKLFF. CDR3 in DNA: TGCGCCAGCAGCCAAGAAGGGGCAGGGAATGAAAAACTGTTTTTT.

The rearrangement links TRBV5-1 to TRBJ1-3; no reliable D call. CDR3 length: 15 amino acids. In germline, CDR1 is SGHRS, CDR2 YFSETQ. Trimming shortened V by 2 bases and J by 2 bases, and 11 bases separated the two germline ends. CDR3: CASSFFGEAGNTIYF. CDR3 DNA sequence: TGCGCCAGCAGCTTTTTTGGGGAGGCTGGAAACACCATATATTTT.

The rearrangement uses TRBV6-5 and TRBJ1-5; D possibly corresponds to TRBD1 (6 bases). The CDR3 sequence is 15 residues long. With 7 bases removed from V and 1 base from J, the gap between germline ends came to 14 bases. Per the germline V gene, CDR1 is MNHEY and CDR2 is SVGAGI. The CDR3 protein is CASITRGRSNQPQHF. The CDR3 coding sequence is TGTGCCAGCATTACCAGGGGTAGGAGCAATCAGCCCCAGCATTTT.

The V call is TRBV3-1, the J call TRBJ1-1; 8 bases are shared with TRBD1. V lost 4 bases and J lost 6; bases outside the gene matches: 10. The CDR3 runs 15 residues. Germline V lookup: CDR1 LGHDT, CDR2 YNNKEL (reference sequence). In DNA form, the CDR3 reads TGTGCCAGCAGCCGCCGACAGGGGTTGGACCCTGAAGCTTTCTTT. Its protein product is CASSRRQGLDPEAFF.

This clonotype has just a few counts. The CDR3 coding sequence is TGCAGCGCCGCCCGGGCGGGGGCGGGATATGGCTACACCTTC. Amino acid sequence: CSAARAGAGYGYTF. The chain combines TRBV29-1 with TRBJ1-2, with D maybe TRBD1 (6 bases). CDR3 size: 14 residues. Trimming left V 7 bases short and J 5 bases short, with 20 bases between. Germline V gene lookup returns CDR1 SQVTM and CDR2 ANQGSEA.

In its sample, this clonotype was seen a few times. The CDR3 region has the DNA TGTGCCAGCGGCGCGGTTATAGCCAAAAACATTCAGTACTTC. Its protein is CASGAVIAKNIQYF. The J gene is TRBJ2-4, the V gene TRBV7-9; D gene ambiguous. The CDR3 runs 14 residues. CDR1 SEHNR and CDR2 FQNEAQ come from the germline V gene (reference sequence). With 8 bases removed from V and 0 bases from J, the gap between germline ends came to 11 bases.

The chain employs TRBV2 and TRBJ2-7; TRBD1 might be the D (6 bases). The ends were cut back, 5 bases at V and 0 bases at J, with 11 bases in the middle. The germline V gene has CDR1 SNHLY and CDR2 FYNNEI. The CDR3 runs 14 residues. The CDR3 coding sequence is TGTGCCAGCAGTACTCACAGGGACTCCTACGAGCAGTACTTC. Translation gives CASSTHRDSYEQYF.